This T cell receptor (beta chain) was identified during a study of OX40 agonist ivuxolimab in advanced cancers. The overall study: Dose-escalation patients were diagnosed with hepatocellular carcinoma, melanoma, renal cell cancer or head and neck cancer. There were three patients with partial responses, one having hepatocellular carcinoma and two cutaneous melanoma.

This table comes from immunoSEQ multiplex PCR, and its TCRdb copy is limited to in-frame clones, with some not included. The sample carries some 41,000 clones, approximately 90% recorded once. It was autoimmune disease history or systemic immunosuppression that excluded patients. CDR3 size: 13 residues. V dropped 3 bases and J dropped 5 bases, with 10 bases sitting between them. Per the germline V gene, CDR1 is KGHSH and CDR2 is LQKENI. The source was CD4+ or CD8+ T cells sorted from blood, collected in a trial of the OX40 agonist ivuxolimab. The chain links TRBV18 to TRBJ2-5; D ambiguous. This clonotype was obtained from an adult with an advanced solid tumor such as melanoma, head and neck, liver or kidney cancer. The CDR3 DNA is TGTGCCAGCTCACCGAGTGATGTCGAGACCCAGTACTTC. Translating it yields CASSPSDVETQYF.